The sequence of this T cell receptor beta chain was determined in a study of blood T cell repertoires in COVID-19. Symptom resolution, clearance, or two negative PCRs marked donors in Cohort 3 as recovered. V was trimmed by 1 base and J by 5 bases, leaving 8 bases between them. Germline CDR1 KGHSH, CDR2 LQKENI. The CDR3 is 13 amino acids. Some clones are missing from TCRdb's copy, which holds only in-frame ones; the method was immunoSEQ multiplex PCR. Of some 150,000 clones in the sample, roughly 82% were seen once. The receptor was isolated from a man in his fifties or sixties who had recovered from COVID-19. The V gene is TRBV18, the J gene TRBJ1-2; no clear D gene. Sequenced material: PBMCs or T cells enriched from blood (not recorded which). The CDR3 bases are TGTGCCAGCTCACCACTTGGGGAGTATGGCTACACCTTC. It translates to CASSPLGEYGYTF.